This T cell receptor (beta chain) is from a study of blood T cells in healthy people across ages. Deletions cut 4 bases from V and 2 bases from J, with 17 bases between. The CDR3 loop spans 16 amino acids. CDR1 is LGHDT and CDR2 is YNNKEL in the germline V gene (reference sequence). Then a second PCR, running roughly 7 to 12 cycles, was carried out with a sample-barcoded 5' primer and a J-beta primer mix. TCRdb ran MiXCR on the 5' RACE reads and lists one entry per CDR3 protein. The sample records 1.5 million or so distinct CDR3 sequences, approximately 38% being singletons. The extraction recovered at least 6 micrograms of total RNA per sample.

Sequenced material: blood. The sequence was collected from a woman aged 18-30 years in good health. This sequence joins TRBV3-1 and TRBJ2-5; D gene ambiguous. CDR3 region: CASSLLGGTQQETQYF. DNA for the CDR3: TGTGCCAGCAGCCTTCTGGGCGGTACTCAGCAAGAGACCCAGTACTTC.